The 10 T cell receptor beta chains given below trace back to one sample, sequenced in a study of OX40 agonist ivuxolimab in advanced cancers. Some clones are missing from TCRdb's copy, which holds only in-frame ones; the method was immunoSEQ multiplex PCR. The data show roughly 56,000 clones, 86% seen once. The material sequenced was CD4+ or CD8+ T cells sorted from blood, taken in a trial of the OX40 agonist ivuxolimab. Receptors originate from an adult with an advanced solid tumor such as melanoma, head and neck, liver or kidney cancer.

The CDR3, as DNA: TGCAGCGTGGGGGGGACAGATACGCAGTATTTT. Translating gives CSVGGTDTQYF. V is TRBV29-1 and J is TRBJ2-3; 7 positions match TRBD2. Germline V gives CDR1 SQVTM, CDR2 ANQGSEA. V lost 6 bases to trimming and J lost 3 bases; unmatched junction nucleotides: 0. The length of the CDR3 is 11 residues.

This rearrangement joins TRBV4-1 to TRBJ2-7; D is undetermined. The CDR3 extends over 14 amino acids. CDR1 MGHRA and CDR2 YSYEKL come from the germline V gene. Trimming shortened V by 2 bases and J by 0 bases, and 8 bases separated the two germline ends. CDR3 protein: CASSQQEYSYEQYF. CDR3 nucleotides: TGCGCCAGCAGCCAACAGGAATACTCCTACGAGCAGTACTTC.

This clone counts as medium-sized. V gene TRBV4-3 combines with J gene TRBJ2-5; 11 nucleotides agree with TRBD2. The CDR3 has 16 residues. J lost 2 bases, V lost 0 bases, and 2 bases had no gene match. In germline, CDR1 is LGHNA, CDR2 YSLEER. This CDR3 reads CASSQEGLAEQETQYF. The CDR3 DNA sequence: TGCGCCAGCAGCCAAGAGGGACTAGCGGAACAAGAGACCCAGTACTTC.

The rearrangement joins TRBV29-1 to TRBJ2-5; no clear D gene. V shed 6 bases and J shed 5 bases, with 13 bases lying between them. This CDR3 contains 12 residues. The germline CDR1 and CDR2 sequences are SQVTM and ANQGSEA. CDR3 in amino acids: CSVDRRRETQYF. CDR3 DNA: TGCAGCGTCGACCGGCGGCGGGAGACCCAGTACTTC.

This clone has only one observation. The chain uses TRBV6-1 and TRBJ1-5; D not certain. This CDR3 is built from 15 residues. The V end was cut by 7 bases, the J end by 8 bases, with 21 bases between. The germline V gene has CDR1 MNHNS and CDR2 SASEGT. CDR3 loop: CASTSPGRVGEPQHF. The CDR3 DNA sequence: TGTGCCAGCACTTCTCCGGGCCGAGTCGGCGAGCCCCAGCATTTT.

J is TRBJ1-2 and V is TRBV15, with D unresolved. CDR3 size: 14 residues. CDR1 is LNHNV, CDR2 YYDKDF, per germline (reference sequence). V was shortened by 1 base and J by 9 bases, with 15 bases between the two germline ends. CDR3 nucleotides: TGTGCCACCAGCAGAGGAGAAGGTTTGGTTAGCTACACCTTC. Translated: CATSRGEGLVSYTF.

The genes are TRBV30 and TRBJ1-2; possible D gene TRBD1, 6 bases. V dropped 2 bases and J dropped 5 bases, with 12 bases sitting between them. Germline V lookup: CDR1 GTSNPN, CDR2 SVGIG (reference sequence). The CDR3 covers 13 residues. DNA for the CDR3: TGTGCCTGGAGTCCGGGGGCCATATATGGCTACACCTTC. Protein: CAWSPGAIYGYTF.

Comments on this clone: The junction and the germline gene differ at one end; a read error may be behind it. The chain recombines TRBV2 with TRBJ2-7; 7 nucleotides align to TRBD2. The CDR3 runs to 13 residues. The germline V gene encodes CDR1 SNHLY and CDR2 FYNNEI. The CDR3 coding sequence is TGTGCCAGCAGCGGTGGCGGGGGTTACGGGCAGTACTTC. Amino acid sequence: CASSGGGGYGQYF.

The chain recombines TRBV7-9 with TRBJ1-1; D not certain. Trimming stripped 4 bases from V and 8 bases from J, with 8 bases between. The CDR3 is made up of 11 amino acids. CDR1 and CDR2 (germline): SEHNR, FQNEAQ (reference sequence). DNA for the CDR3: TGTGCCAGCAGCTCCCTGATGGAAGCTTTCTTT. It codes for CASSSLMEAFF.

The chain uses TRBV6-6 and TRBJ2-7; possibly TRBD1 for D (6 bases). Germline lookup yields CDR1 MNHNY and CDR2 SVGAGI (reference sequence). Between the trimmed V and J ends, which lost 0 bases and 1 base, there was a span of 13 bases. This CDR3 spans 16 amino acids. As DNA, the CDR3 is TGTGCCAGCAGTTACTCACAGGGTCCTGTTTCCTACGAGCAGTACTTC. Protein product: CASSYSQGPVSYEQYF.